This entry is about one T cell receptor (beta chain). This CDR3 comprises 13 residues. Germline values: CDR1 MNHNS, CDR2 SASEGT. Trimming stripped 3 bases from V and 2 bases from J, with 7 bases between. Amplified regions were TCR beta CDR3 sequences from RNA transcripts. Using the HTBI primer set, a first-round RT-PCR was run on the TCR CDR3. TCRdb re-called the multiplex PCR reads with MiXCR, one entry per CDR3 protein. The data contain about 380,000 distinct CDR3 sequences, roughly 13% of them singletons. The data belong to a study of T cells in Graves' hyperthyroidism and ophthalmopathy. Sequenced sample: blood. The TCR sequence derives from a man aged 25-45 years with Graves' hyperthyroidism that later progressed to Graves' ophthalmopathy. This chain connects TRBV6-1 to TRBJ1-1; D is unresolved. This chain's CDR3 is CASSEHFNTEAFF. The CDR3 region has the DNA TGTGCCAGCAGTGAGCACTTCAACACTGAAGCTTTCTTT.